A selection of T cell receptor beta chains follows, all from one sample in a study of cytomegalovirus exposure and HLA in healthy donors. Only in-frame clones appear in the TCRdb table, and some are missing; sequencing was by immunoSEQ multiplex PCR. The sample includes about 76,000 clones, around 78% of them seen just once. The sequenced material came from PBMCs. The receptors shown here come from a male donor in good health and CMV-seropositive. The CDR3 runs from the conserved cysteine through the conserved F or W.

j_call	v_call	cdr3_aa
TRBJ2-3	TRBV5-4	CASSLALSAALRLNTQYF
TRBJ1-5	TRBV27	CASSYSRTGAHQPQHF
TRBJ2-2	TRBV7-6	CASSLGHKKNTGELFF
TRBJ1-1	TRBV28	CASSTPSNTEAFF
TRBJ1-2	TRBV28	CASRKQGADYGYTF
TRBJ2-5	TRBV30	CAWGLAGGGTQYF
TRBJ2-1	TRBV18	CASSPPAGGPHEQFF
TRBJ2-5	TRBV13	CASSERLAGGRQETQYF
TRBJ1-1	TRBV18	CASSRLDKNTEAFF
TRBJ2-6	TRBV11-2	CASRKLESGANVLTF
TRBJ2-5	TRBV6-5	CATSTAQETQYF
TRBJ2-3	TRBV27	CASSSGLYTDTQYF
TRBJ1-2	TRBV28	CASSLPQGAWYGYTF
TRBJ2-5	TRBV9	CASSVAGLAGGQETQYF
TRBJ1-2	TRBV7-9	CASSSTTGQGADYGYTF
TRBJ1-2	TRBV6-5	CASRPGLNYGYTF
TRBJ2-7	TRBV28	CASSSSGLGEYEQYF
TRBJ2-5	TRBV7-2	CASSLVPDSANKETQYF
TRBJ2-7	TRBV27	CASSSRARGEQYF
TRBJ2-7	TRBV11-1	CASSGGLASEQYF
TRBJ2-7	TRBV30	CAWSAGASYEQYF
TRBJ1-1	TRBV5-3	CARRASGGEGAFF
TRBJ2-7	TRBV28	CASGRGDSYEQYF
TRBJ2-5	TRBV28	CASSTVGTQYF
TRBJ2-7	TRBV27	CASSFRLREGPGEQYF
TRBJ2-3	TRBV4-1	CASSQEGTGADTQYF
TRBJ2-7	TRBV9	CASSVEDGSGYEQYF
TRBJ2-2	TRBV25-1	CASSGTVLNTGELFF
TRBJ1-3	TRBV6-5	CASTQGGGNTIYF